This T cell receptor beta chain was recorded in a study of blood T cell repertoires in COVID-19. Across the whole study: Acute-phase and convalescent COVID-19 samples originated in the United States, Italy and Spain. Sources were T cells, B-cell-depleted T cells, or PBMCs; the material itself was cDNA or gDNA.

The study recruited people aged 18 to 89 years across about two dozen US areas. Cohort assignment relied on participant-reported clinical history. Method: immunoSEQ multiplex PCR; TCRdb's copy keeps in-frame clones and lacks some. The sample carries about 310,000 clones, 89% recorded once. The germline gives CDR1 ENHRY, CDR2 SYGVKD. V lost 7 bases, J lost 7 bases, and 9 bases stayed unmatched. This CDR3 has 13 amino acids. The sample was PBMCs or T cells enriched from blood (not recorded which). This receptor was identified in a woman in her twenties or thirties who had recovered from COVID-19. The chain joins TRBV10-3 to TRBJ1-2, with TRBD1 identical over 7 bases. The CDR3 here is CAITQDREGGYTF. The CDR3 nucleotides read TGTGCCATCACCCAAGACAGGGAAGGTGGCTACACCTTC.